The entry that follows covers one T cell receptor (beta chain) sequence. Its antigen remains unidentified. No clone much larger than this one lies a single base away; base qualities are absent. This sample was taken from a study of blood T cell repertoires in COVID-19 (dated by TCRdb to about 2020). General notes on the study: Collaborator samples came from the United States, Italy and Spain and covered acute and convalescent phases of COVID-19. The sample metadata nearly always contained a de-identified subject ID, COVID-19 status, age in years and sex. The prospective study material was composed of cDNA or gDNA derived from T cells, B-cell-depleted T cells, or PBMCs. HLA class I and class II types, where available, came from metadata supplied by the sample provider rather than from assay-based typing. The repertoires were made available in a free public database intended to serve as a resource for research on the immune response to SARS-CoV-2. The samples were drawn from two sources: the first 160 participants of the ongoing ImmuneRACE study, and 1,000 to 1,500 subjects contributed by 6 global collaborators. The dataset comprised deeply sampled blood TCRbeta repertoires from subjects exposed to, actively infected with, or recovered from COVID-19.

Whole blood was collected in K2EDTA tubes by collaborating institutions according to the institutions' own protocols. For TCRbeta analysis, collaborator samples were shipped as frozen whole blood, as isolated PBMCs, or as DNA extracted from either sample type. Points the paper makes about the study in general: How much clinical and demographic metadata was included differed by source and by participant, and the metadata was provided uncurated.

The CDR3, cysteine through phenylalanine, is 14 amino acids long. The only DNA kept is the CDR3, 42 bases in frame from the first base. Deletion took 5 bases off V and 1 base off J, with a span of 11 bases between the germline ends. Per the germline V gene, SGHTA is the CDR1 and FQGNSA is the CDR2. The immunoSEQ Assay, a bias-controlled multiplex PCR, was used to amplify TCRbeta CDR3 regions from genomic DNA. Turning to the authors' computational methods: Within the assay, amplification of reference gene primers was used to estimate how many nucleated cells each sample contained. Sequence reads were collapsed and filtered to measure the absolute abundance of every unique TCRbeta CDR3 rearrangement. Productive Simpson clonality was computed per sample as the square root of Simpson's diversity index over productive rearrangements. TCRdb re-hosts the immuneACCESS table, in-frame sequences only. Its copies lack some clones; in the studies checked, an unresolved V gene accounts for under half of them, and the cause for the rest is not known. The DNA was the basis for D and trimming; V, J and clone size are from that table. This sample gives 120,000 or so clones in total; around 89% of them show up just once. The ten largest clones add up to 1.5% of the sample.

What was sequenced was peripheral blood. This sequence originates from a human donor in a cohort sampled during active COVID-19. The chain links TRBV7-2 with TRBJ1-1, with a weak D call of TRBD1 (6 bases match). The CDR3 region: CASSPVTGNTEAFF. In nucleotides, the sequence is TGTGCCAGCAGCCCAGTGACAGGGAACACTGAAGCTTTCTTT.